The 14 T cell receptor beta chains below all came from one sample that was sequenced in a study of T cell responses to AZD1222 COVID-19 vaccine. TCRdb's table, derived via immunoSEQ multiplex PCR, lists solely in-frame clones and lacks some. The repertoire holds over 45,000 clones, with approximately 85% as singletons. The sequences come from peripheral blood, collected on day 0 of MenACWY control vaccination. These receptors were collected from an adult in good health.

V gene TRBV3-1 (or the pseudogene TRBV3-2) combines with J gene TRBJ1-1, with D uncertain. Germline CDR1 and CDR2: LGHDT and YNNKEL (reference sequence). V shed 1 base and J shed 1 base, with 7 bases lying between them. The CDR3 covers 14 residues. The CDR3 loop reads CASSQAQPNTEAFF. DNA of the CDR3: TGTGCCAGCAGCCAAGCACAACCGAACACTGAAGCTTTCTTT.

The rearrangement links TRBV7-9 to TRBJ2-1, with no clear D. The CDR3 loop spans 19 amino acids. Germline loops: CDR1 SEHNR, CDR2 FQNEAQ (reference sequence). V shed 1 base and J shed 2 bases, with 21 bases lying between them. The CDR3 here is CASSLDKGSRRSTYNEQFF. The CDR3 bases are TGTGCCAGCAGCTTAGATAAAGGTTCCAGACGGAGCACCTACAATGAGCAGTTCTTC.

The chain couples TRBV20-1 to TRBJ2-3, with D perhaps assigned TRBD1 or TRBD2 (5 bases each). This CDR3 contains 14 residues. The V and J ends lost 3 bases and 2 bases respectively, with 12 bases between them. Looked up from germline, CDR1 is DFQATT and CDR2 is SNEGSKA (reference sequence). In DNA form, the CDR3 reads TGCAGTGCTAGTGGGACGGGGTACACAGATACGCAGTATTTT. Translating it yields CSASGTGYTDTQYF.

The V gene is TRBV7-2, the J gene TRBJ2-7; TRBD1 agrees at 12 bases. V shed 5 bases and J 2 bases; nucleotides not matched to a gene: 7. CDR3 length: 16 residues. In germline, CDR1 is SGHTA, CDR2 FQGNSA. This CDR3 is CASSTTGTGGTYEQYF. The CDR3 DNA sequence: TGTGCCAGCAGCACCACCGGGACAGGGGGCACCTACGAGCAGTACTTC.

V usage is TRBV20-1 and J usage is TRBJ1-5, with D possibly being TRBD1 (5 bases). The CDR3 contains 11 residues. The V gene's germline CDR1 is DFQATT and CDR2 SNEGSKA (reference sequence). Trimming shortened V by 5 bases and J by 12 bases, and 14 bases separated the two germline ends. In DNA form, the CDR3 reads TGCAGTGCTCTCGGGGGGAGGGACCAGCATTTT. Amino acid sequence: CSALGGRDQHF.

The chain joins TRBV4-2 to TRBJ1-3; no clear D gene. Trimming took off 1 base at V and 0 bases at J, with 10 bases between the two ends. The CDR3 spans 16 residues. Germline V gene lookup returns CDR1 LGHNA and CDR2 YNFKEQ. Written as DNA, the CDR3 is TGTGCCAGCAGCCAAGCTCGAGTGCGCTCTGGAAACACCATATATTTT. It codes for CASSQARVRSGNTIYF.

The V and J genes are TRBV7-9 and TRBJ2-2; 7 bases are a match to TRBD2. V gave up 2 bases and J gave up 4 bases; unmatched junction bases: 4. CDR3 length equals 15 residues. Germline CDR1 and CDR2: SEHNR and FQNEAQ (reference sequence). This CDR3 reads CASSLPLAGTGELFF. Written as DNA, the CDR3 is TGTGCCAGCAGCTTACCATTAGCGGGCACCGGGGAGCTGTTTTTT.

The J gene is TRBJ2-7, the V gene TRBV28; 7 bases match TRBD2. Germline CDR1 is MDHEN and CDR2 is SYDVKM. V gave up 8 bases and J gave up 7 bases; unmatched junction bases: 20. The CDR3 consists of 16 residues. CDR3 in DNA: TGTGCCAGCCCACCGTCGCTAGCGGCCGGGAGCAATGAGCAGTACTTC. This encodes CASPPSLAAGSNEQYF.

The chain's CDR3 is CASSQEPTANSPLHF. CDR3 DNA: TGTGCCAGCAGCCAAGAACCCACGGCAAATTCACCCCTCCACTTT. This chain connects TRBV3-1 (or the pseudogene TRBV3-2) to TRBJ1-6, with D uncertain. This CDR3 is built from 15 residues. V lost 0 bases to trimming and J lost 7 bases, with 10 bases between them. CDR1 LGHDT and CDR2 YNNKEL come from the germline V gene (reference sequence).

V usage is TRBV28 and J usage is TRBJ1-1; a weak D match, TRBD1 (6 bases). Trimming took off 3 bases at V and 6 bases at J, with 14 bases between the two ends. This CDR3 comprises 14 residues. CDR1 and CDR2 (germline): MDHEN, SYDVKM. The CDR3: CASSFTGSRAEAFF. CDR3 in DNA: TGTGCCAGCAGTTTCACAGGGAGTAGGGCTGAAGCTTTCTTT. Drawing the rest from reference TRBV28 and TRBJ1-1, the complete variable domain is DVKVTQSSRYLVKRTGEKVFLECVQDMDHENMFWYRQDPGLGLRLIYFSYDVKMKEKGDIPEGYSVSREKKERFSLILESASTNQTSMYLCASSFTGSRAEAFFGQGTRLTVV.

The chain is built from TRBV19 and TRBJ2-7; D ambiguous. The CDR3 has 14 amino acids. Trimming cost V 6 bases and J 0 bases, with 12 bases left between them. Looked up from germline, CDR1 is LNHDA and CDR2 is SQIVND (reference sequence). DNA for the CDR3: TGTGCCAGTAGCCTGGCGTCGAGCTCCTACGAGCAGTACTTC. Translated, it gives CASSLASSSYEQYF.

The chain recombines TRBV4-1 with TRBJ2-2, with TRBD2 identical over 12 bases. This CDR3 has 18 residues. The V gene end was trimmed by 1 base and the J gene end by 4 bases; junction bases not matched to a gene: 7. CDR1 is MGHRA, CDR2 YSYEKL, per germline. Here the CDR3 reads CASSQVPSSGRATGELFF. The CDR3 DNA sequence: TGCGCCAGCAGCCAAGTTCCTTCTAGCGGGAGGGCCACCGGGGAGCTGTTTTTT.

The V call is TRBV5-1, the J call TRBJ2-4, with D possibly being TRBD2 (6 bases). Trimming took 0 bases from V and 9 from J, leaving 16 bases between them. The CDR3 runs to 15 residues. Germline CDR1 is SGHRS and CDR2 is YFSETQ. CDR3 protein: CASSLVAEGSGIQYF. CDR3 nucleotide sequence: TGCGCCAGCAGCTTGGTGGCGGAGGGGTCGGGCATTCAGTACTTC.

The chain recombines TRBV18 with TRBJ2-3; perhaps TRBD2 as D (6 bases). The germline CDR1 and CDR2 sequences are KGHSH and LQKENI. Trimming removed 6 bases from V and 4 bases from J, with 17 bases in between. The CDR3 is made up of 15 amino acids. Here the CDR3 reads CASSPQSGAADTQYF. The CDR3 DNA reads TGTGCCAGCTCCCCTCAGTCGGGAGCGGCAGATACGCAGTATTTT.